Each of the 22 T cell receptor beta chains below was sequenced from the same sample in a study of blood T cell repertoires in COVID-19. This table comes from immunoSEQ multiplex PCR, and its TCRdb copy is limited to in-frame clones, with some not included. The sample consists of roughly 49,000 clones, about nine tenths of them appearing once. Sequencing was done on a sample of peripheral blood. These receptors all come from a man aged 50-60 years with active COVID-19.

The chain recombines TRBV10-3 with TRBJ2-7; tentative D call: TRBD1 (5 bases). The CDR3 length is 14 residues. Trimming took off 4 bases at V and 2 bases at J, with 12 bases between the two ends. Germline V gene lookup returns CDR1 ENHRY and CDR2 SYGVKD. The CDR3 protein is CAISGRDSAYEQYF. The CDR3 region has the DNA TGTGCCATCAGTGGCAGGGATTCGGCCTACGAGCAGTACTTC.

In regard to this clone: Other nucleotide sequences in the sample specify the same CDR3. The V call is TRBV5-6, the J call TRBJ2-7, with D possibly TRBD2 on 5 matching bases. Between the trimmed V and J ends, which lost 1 base and 3 bases, there was a span of 5 bases. Germline CDR1 reads SGHDT; CDR2 reads YYEEEE. The CDR3 extends over 12 amino acids. The CDR3 loop is CASSLRGYEQYF. In nucleotides, the CDR3 is TGTGCCAGCAGCTTGCGGGGCTACGAGCAGTACTTC.

This clone was observed once. The CDR3 is CASSLRRLAGGRDTQYF. CDR3 nucleotide sequence: TGTGCCAGCAGCTTAAGACGACTAGCGGGAGGACGGGATACGCAGTATTTT. The chain combines TRBV11-2 with TRBJ2-3, with 13 positions matching TRBD2. The CDR3 runs to 17 residues. CDR1 SGHAT and CDR2 FQNNGV come from the germline V gene. J was trimmed by 6 bases and V by 2 bases; bases with no gene match: 8. The variable domain in full, completed from reference TRBV11-2 and TRBJ2-3, reads EAGVAQSPRYKIIEKRQSVAFWCNPISGHATLYWYQQILGQGPKLLIQFQNNGVVDDSQLPKDRFSAERLKGVDSTLKIQPAKLEDSAVYLCASSLRRLAGGRDTQYFGPGTRLTVL.

The gene calls are TRBV4-2 and TRBJ1-1, with 7 bases that match TRBD1. CDR3 size: 15 residues. Germline assignment: CDR1 LGHNA and CDR2 YNFKEQ. J was trimmed by 1 base and V by 4 bases; bases with no gene match: 6. The DNA for the CDR3 is TGTGCCAGCAGCCTGACGGGACAGTCGAACACTGAAGCTTTCTTT. Amino acid sequence: CASSLTGQSNTEAFF.

This clone turned up a few times. The chain carries TRBV7-9 and TRBJ2-7, with 9 nucleotides matching TRBD2. Germline loops: CDR1 SEHNR, CDR2 FQNEAQ (reference sequence). Trimming at V came to 1 base and at J to 12 bases, leaving 16 bases not matched to a gene. The CDR3 consists of 16 residues. CDR3 in DNA: TGTGCCAGCAGCTTAGGGGTAGCGGGAGTCCCTTCCCCTCTGTACTTC. This translates into CASSLGVAGVPSPLYF.

V gene TRBV5-4 combines with J gene TRBJ1-2, with 7 nucleotides matching TRBD1. J gave up 5 bases and V 0 bases, and 10 bases lay outside the gene matches. CDR1 and CDR2 from the germline V gene are SGHNT and YYREEE (reference sequence). The CDR3 has 16 residues. CDR3 coding DNA: TGTGCCAGCAGCTTGGGGGCTACAGGGGCGCCATATGGCTACACCTTC. Amino acid sequence: CASSLGATGAPYGYTF.

V and J are TRBV2 and TRBJ2-5, with 14 bases lining up with TRBD2. Germline CDR1 reads SNHLY; CDR2 reads FYNNEI. The CDR3 is 17 residues long. V trimming: 6 bases; J trimming: 7 bases; junction bases outside the gene matches: 13. CDR3 nucleotide sequence: TGTGCCAGCAGCGTCCCGGGACTAGCGGGGGCCGGAGGGACCCAGTACTTC. Protein sequence: CASSVPGLAGAGGTQYF. Full variable domain (outside the CDR3, taken from reference TRBV2 and TRBJ2-5): EPEVTQTPSHQVTQMGQEVILRCVPISNHLYFYWYRQILGQKVEFLVSFYNNEISEKSEIFDDQFSVERPDGSNFTLKIRSTKLEDSAMYFCASSVPGLAGAGGTQYFGPGTRLLVL.

V is TRBV3-1 (or the pseudogene TRBV3-2) and J is TRBJ2-2; TRBD2 matches 13 bases. Losses at the gene ends were 0 bases for V and 4 bases for J; bases not matched to a gene: 5. The CDR3 contains 18 residues. Germline-derived CDR1 and CDR2 are LGHDT and YNNKEL (reference sequence). This CDR3 is CASSQDSGLAGVTGELFF. The CDR3 DNA reads TGTGCCAGCAGCCAAGATTCCGGACTAGCGGGAGTCACCGGGGAGCTGTTTTTT.

Concerning this clone itself: This sample includes further DNA sequences coding for the same CDR3. The chain uses TRBV7-2 and TRBJ2-1, with 7 bases lining up with TRBD2. V gave up 0 bases and J gave up 7 bases; unmatched junction bases: 0. The germline gives CDR1 SGHTA, CDR2 FQGNSA. The CDR3 loop spans 13 amino acids. CDR3: CASSLAGGNEQFF. The CDR3, as DNA: TGTGCCAGCAGCTTAGCGGGGGGGAATGAGCAGTTCTTC.

This chain connects TRBV5-6 to TRBJ2-5, with D possibly matching TRBD2 (6 bases). Trimming pared 1 base from V and 4 bases from J, leaving 8 bases between. Germline-derived CDR1 and CDR2 are SGHDT and YYEEEE. CDR3 length equals 13 residues. The CDR3 here is CASSLWGGETQYF. Here the CDR3 DNA reads TGTGCCAGCAGCTTGTGGGGAGGAGAGACCCAGTACTTC.

V usage is TRBV2 and J usage is TRBJ2-2, with D possibly TRBD1 on 6 matching bases. Per germline, CDR1 SNHLY and CDR2 FYNNEI. Trimming stripped 6 bases from V and 7 bases from J, with 15 bases between. The CDR3 consists of 14 residues. The DNA for the CDR3 is TGTGCCAGCAGACTACAGGGAAGGAACGGGGAGCTGTTTTTT. Translating gives CASRLQGRNGELFF.

This clone was seen a few times. The chain has TRBV7-9 and TRBJ1-5; D is undetermined. The V gene lost 8 bases and the J gene lost 5 bases, with 13 bases spanning the gap. In germline, CDR1 is SEHNR, CDR2 FQNEAQ (reference sequence). The CDR3 sequence is 13 residues long. CDR3 amino acids: CASGGHADQPQHF. In DNA, the CDR3 is TGTGCCAGCGGTGGTCACGCGGATCAGCCCCAGCATTTT.

This CDR3 is CATIRTGGTEAFF. The CDR3 nucleotides read TGTGCCACCATTCGGACAGGAGGGACTGAAGCTTTCTTT. The chain joins TRBV6-5 to TRBJ1-1; TRBD1 matches 7 bases. This CDR3 is built from 13 residues. The ends lost 10 bases at V and 5 bases at J; junction bases unmatched: 10. Germline assignment: CDR1 MNHEY and CDR2 SVGAGI.

This clone is a singleton in its sample. The V call is TRBV9, the J call TRBJ2-5; possible D gene TRBD1, 6 bases. V dropped 3 bases and J dropped 7 bases, with 16 bases sitting between them. The CDR3 runs 14 residues. Germline V gene data show CDR1 as SGDLS and CDR2 as YYNGEE. The CDR3 here is CASSERGGEVTQYF. For the CDR3, the DNA is TGTGCCAGCAGCGAGAGAGGGGGTGAAGTGACCCAGTACTTC.

The genes are TRBV6-6 and TRBJ1-2; D unresolved. The CDR3 has 13 residues. In germline, CDR1 is MNHNY, CDR2 SVGAGI (reference sequence). Trimming took off 6 bases at V and 4 bases at J, with 12 bases between the two ends. The CDR3 coding sequence is TGTGCCAGCAGCGATAAGCGGGTCTATGGCTACACCTTC. This sequence encodes CASSDKRVYGYTF.

The J gene is TRBJ2-1, the V gene TRBV3-1 (or the pseudogene TRBV3-2); tentative D call: TRBD1 (5 bases). The germline V and J ends were trimmed by 4 bases and 8 bases, with 12 bases remaining between them. The CDR3 runs to 13 residues. Germline V gene sequence: CDR1 LGHDT, CDR2 YNNKEL (reference sequence). The CDR3 sequence: CASSRQGSHEQFF. The DNA for the CDR3 is TGTGCCAGCAGCCGGCAGGGTAGCCATGAGCAGTTCTTC.

The V and J genes are TRBV6-2 or TRBV6-3 and TRBJ2-7; D gene ambiguous. V was shortened by 0 bases and J by 6 bases, with 12 bases between the two germline ends. Germline V gives CDR1 MNHEY, CDR2 SVGEGT. The CDR3 spans 14 residues. This CDR3 reads CASSYSFPPGEQYF. The DNA of the CDR3 is TGTGCCAGCAGTTACTCCTTCCCCCCCGGCGAGCAGTACTTC.

This rearrangement joins TRBV5-1 to TRBJ1-1; maybe TRBD1 (6 bases). V was cut by 1 base and J by 1 base, with 11 bases left in between. CDR1 SGHRS and CDR2 YFSETQ come from the germline V gene. CDR3 length: 15 residues. This CDR3 is CASSLLGGANTEAFF. The DNA for the CDR3 is TGCGCCAGCAGCTTGTTGGGGGGGGCGAACACTGAAGCTTTCTTT.

The chain couples TRBV7-8 to TRBJ2-3, with 8 bases identical to TRBD1. Germline trimming cut 5 bases from V and 0 bases from J; bases unmatched to any gene: 7. This CDR3 spans 16 amino acids. Per the germline V gene, CDR1 is SGHVS and CDR2 is FQNEAQ. CDR3 DNA: TGTGCCAGCAGCGCCACAGGGGGGTCGAGCACAGATACGCAGTATTTT. Protein sequence: CASSATGGSSTDTQYF.

Remarks on this clone: Other DNA sequences in the same sample also yield this CDR3. The V gene is TRBV18, the J gene TRBJ2-5, with TRBD2 matching over 7 bases. V trimming: 1 base; J trimming: 5 bases; junction bases outside the gene matches: 1. The germline V gene has CDR1 KGHSH and CDR2 LQKENI. The CDR3 has 13 residues. The CDR3 here is CASSPLGGETQYF. CDR3 coding DNA: TGTGCCAGCTCACCACTCGGGGGGGAGACCCAGTACTTC.

This chain uses TRBV29-1 with TRBJ1-4; possible D gene TRBD1, 6 bases. The CDR3 has 14 amino acids. V was trimmed by 6 bases and J by 10 bases, leaving 21 bases between them. Germline-derived CDR1 and CDR2 are SQVTM and ANQGSEA. The CDR3, as DNA: TGCAGCGTGAACCCAGGACAGTCCCCCGGAAAACTGTTTTTT. Protein product: CSVNPGQSPGKLFF. Filled out from reference TRBV29-1 and TRBJ1-4, the complete variable domain reads SAVISQKPSRDICQRGTSLTIQCQVDSQVTMMFWYRQQPGQSLTLIATANQGSEATYESGFVIDKFPISRPNLTFSTLTVSNMSPEDSSIYLCSVNPGQSPGKLFFGSGTQLSVL.

The V gene is TRBV3-1 (or the pseudogene TRBV3-2), the J gene TRBJ2-2; TRBD2 is a possible D gene (6 bases). This CDR3 comprises 16 residues. Germline V CDR1 and CDR2: LGHDT, YNNKEL (reference sequence). With 5 bases removed from V and 5 bases from J, the gap between germline ends came to 18 bases. Written as DNA, the CDR3 is TGTGCCAGCAGCTCAACGGGAGCCCCGCGGACCGGGGAGCTGTTTTTT. This translates into CASSSTGAPRTGELFF.